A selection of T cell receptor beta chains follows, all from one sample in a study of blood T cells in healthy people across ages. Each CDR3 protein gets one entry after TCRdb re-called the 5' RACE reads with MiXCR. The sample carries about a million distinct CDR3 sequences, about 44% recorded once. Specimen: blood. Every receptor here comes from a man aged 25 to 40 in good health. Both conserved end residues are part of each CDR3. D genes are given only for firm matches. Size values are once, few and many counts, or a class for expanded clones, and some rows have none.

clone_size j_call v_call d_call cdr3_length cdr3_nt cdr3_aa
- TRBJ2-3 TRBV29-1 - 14 TGCAGCGTTAATGGGCAGGGCACCACAGATACGCAGTATTTT CSVNGQGTTDTQYF
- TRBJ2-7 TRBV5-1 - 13 TGCGCCAGCCGTCAAACGGGGGCCTACGAGCAGTACTTC CASRQTGAYEQYF
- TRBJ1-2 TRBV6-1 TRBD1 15 TGTGCCAGCAGGGGACAGGGGGCGAAGAATGATGGCTACACCTTC CASRGQGAKNDGYTF
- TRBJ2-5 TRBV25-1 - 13 TGTGCCACCAGCGGGACAGTATATCGGACCCAGTACTTC CATSGTVYRTQYF
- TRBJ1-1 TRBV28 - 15 TGTGCCAGCAGTTCCATAGGGACGGTCAACACTGAAGCTTTCTTT CASSSIGTVNTEAFF
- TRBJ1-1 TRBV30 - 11 TGTGCCTGGAGTGCGGTCCATCAAGCTTTCTTT CAWSAVHQAFF
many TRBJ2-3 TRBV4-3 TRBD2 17 TGCGCCAGCAGCCAAGATAGTCTAGCGGGACCGGAAGATACGCAGTATTTT CASSQDSLAGPEDTQYF
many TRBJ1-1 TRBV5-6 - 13 TGTGCCAGCCTGAGGGTTAGGAACACTGAAGCTTTCTTT CASLRVRNTEAFF
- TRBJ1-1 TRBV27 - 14 TGTGCCAGCAGTGGACAGTTCATGAACACTGAAGCTTTCTTT CASSGQFMNTEAFF
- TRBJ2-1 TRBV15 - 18 TGTGCCACCAGCAGAGATTATTCGGTGCAGGGTACCTACAATGAGCAGTTCTTC CATSRDYSVQGTYNEQFF
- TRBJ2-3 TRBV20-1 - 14 TGCAGTGCTAGCGCACAGGTGTACACAGATACGCAGTATTTT CSASAQVYTDTQYF
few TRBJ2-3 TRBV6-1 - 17 TGTGCCAGCAGTCCCCAGGGGGGACTTCGAGGGGCAGATACGCAGTATTTT CASSPQGGLRGADTQYF
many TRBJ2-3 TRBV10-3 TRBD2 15 TGTGCCATCAATGGACTAGCGGGGTCAACAGATACGCAGTATTTT CAINGLAGSTDTQYF
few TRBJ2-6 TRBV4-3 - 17 TGCGCCAGCAGCCAAGATGCCGCAGGGTCTGGGGCCAACGTCCTGACTTTC CASSQDAAGSGANVLTF
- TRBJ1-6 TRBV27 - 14 TGTGCCAGCAGTTTGGGACGGGTTAATTCACCCCTCCACTTT CASSLGRVNSPLHF
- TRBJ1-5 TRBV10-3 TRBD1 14 TGTGCCATCCACACAGGGGGGGACAATCAGCCCCAGCATTTT CAIHTGGDNQPQHF
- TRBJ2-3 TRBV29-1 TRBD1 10 TGCAGCGTTGGCCGGACAGGGGAGTATTTT CSVGRTGEYF
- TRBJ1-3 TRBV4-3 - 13 TGCGCCAGCAGCCAAGAGAGAGGAAACACCATATATTTT CASSQERGNTIYF
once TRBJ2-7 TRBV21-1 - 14 TGTGCCAGCGTTTCAGGGGACAGGGCGGTCGAGCAGTACTTC CASVSGDRAVEQYF
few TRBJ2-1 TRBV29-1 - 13 TGCAGCGTTGACGGGGGCTACGACAATGAGCAGTTCTTC CSVDGGYDNEQFF
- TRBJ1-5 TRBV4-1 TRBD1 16 TGCGCCAGCAGCCAAGTTTGGACAGGGATCGAACAGCCCCAGCATTTT CASSQVWTGIEQPQHF
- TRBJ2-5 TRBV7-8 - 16 TGTGCCAGCAGCTTAGATCAGGCACCACGACAAGAGACCCAGTACTTC CASSLDQAPRQETQYF
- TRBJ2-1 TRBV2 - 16 TGTGCCAGCAGTGAATGGGCTAGTTCCTTTTACAATGAGCAGTTCTTC CASSEWASSFYNEQFF
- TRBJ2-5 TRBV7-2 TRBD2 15 TGTGCCAGTGCCAGGGGTAGCGGGGGGGGAGAGACCCAGTACTTC CASARGSGGGETQYF
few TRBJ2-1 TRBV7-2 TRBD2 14 TGTGCCAGCAGCCCGACTAGCCGGGGCAATGAGCAGTTCTTC CASSPTSRGNEQFF
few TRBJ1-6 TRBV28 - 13 TGTGCCAGCAGTTACACAGGTTCTTCACCCCTCCACTTT CASSYTGSSPLHF
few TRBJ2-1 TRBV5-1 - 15 TGCGCCAGCAGCTTGGGGGGGGGCCTCGTGAATGAGCAGTTCTTC CASSLGGGLVNEQFF
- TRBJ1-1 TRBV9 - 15 TGTGCCAGCTCGTGGGGGGGTGAAGTGAACACTGAAGCTTTCTTT CASSWGGEVNTEAFF
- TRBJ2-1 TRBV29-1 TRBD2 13 TGCAGCGTAGGTCCTAGCGGGGGGGGAGAGCAGTTCTTC CSVGPSGGGEQFF
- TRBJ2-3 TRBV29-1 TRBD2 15 TGCAGCGCCTGGGGAGGGGAGAGATCCACAGATACGCAGTATTTT CSAWGGERSTDTQYF
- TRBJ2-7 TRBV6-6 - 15 TGTGCCAGCAGTTACTCGGAGCCCCGGAGGGGCGAGCAGTACTTC CASSYSEPRRGEQYF
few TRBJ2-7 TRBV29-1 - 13 TGCAGCGTTGACTTGGGGTTGACGGGTCCTCAGTACTTC CSVDLGLTGPQYF
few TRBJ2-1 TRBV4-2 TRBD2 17 TGTGCCAGCAGCCAAGACGGCGGGGGGACCATTAGGGATGAGCAGTTCTTC CASSQDGGGTIRDEQFF
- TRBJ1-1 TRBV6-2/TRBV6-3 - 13 TGTGCCAGCAGTGATATACAGAACACTGAAGCTTTCTTT CASSDIQNTEAFF